This is a list of T cell receptor beta chains from one sample in a study of lymphopenia after photon versus proton radiotherapy. Clones were read by immunoSEQ multiplex PCR, and TCRdb kept only the in-frame ones, dropping some. The data hold some 30,000 clones, with approximately 92% observed a single time. The sample here was peripheral blood, taken from a patient treated with proton-based radiotherapy. Every receptor here comes from a woman in her 70s with pancreatic cancer. Some clones in this sample may be carry-over from other donors' samples. The CDR3 runs from the conserved cysteine through the conserved F or W. A D gene is named only where the DNA matches it firmly. Clone size, where shown, is once, few, many, or a class for clones that have expanded.

j_call | clone_size | d_call | v_call | cdr3_aa | cdr3_nt
TRBJ2-2 | - | TRBD1 | TRBV28 | CASRPRQGEAGELFF | TGTGCCAGCAGACCTCGACAGGGTGAGGCCGGGGAGCTGTTTTTT
TRBJ2-7 | - | - | TRBV23-1 | CASSRILGTHVRQYF | TGCGCCAGCAGTCGGATACTCGGGACACACGTCCGGCAGTACTTC
TRBJ1-2 | - | - | TRBV7-8 | CASSRTDTYGYTF | TGTGCCAGCAGCCGGACGGACACTTATGGCTACACCTTC
TRBJ1-2 | - | TRBD1 | TRBV5-1 | CASSRDPQGIYGYTF | TGCGCCAGCAGCCGAGACCCACAGGGGATCTATGGCTACACCTTC
TRBJ2-1 | - | - | TRBV5-1 | CASSYTGETSNEQFF | TGCGCCAGCAGCTATACTGGGGAGACGAGCAATGAGCAGTTCTTC
TRBJ2-1 | once | TRBD2 | TRBV5-1 | CASSFERAGGDLLAGGKNEQFF | TGCGCCAGCAGCTTCGAACGAGCAGGGGGCGACTTACTAGCGGGAGGGAAGAATGAGCAGTTCTTC
TRBJ2-7 | once | - | TRBV7-6 | CASSPRAAAAYEQYF | TGTGCCAGCAGCCCACGGGCGGCGGCAGCCTACGAGCAGTACTTC
TRBJ2-1 | - | - | TRBV7-2 | CASSLVSGDEQFF | TGTGCCAGCAGCTTAGTAAGTGGGGATGAGCAGTTCTTC
TRBJ2-1 | - | TRBD1 | TRBV19 | CASSLRQGTSNEQFF | TGTGCCAGTAGTCTACGACAGGGAACAAGCAATGAGCAGTTCTTC
TRBJ2-7 | - | TRBD1 | TRBV11-2 | CASSSPRQGLYEQYF | TGTGCCAGCAGCTCGCCCCGACAGGGGCTCTACGAGCAGTACTTC
TRBJ1-1 | - | TRBD1 | TRBV7-8 | CASSSGATGENTEAFF | TGTGCCAGCAGCTCAGGAGCGACAGGGGAGAACACTGAAGCTTTCTTT
TRBJ1-3 | - | - | TRBV11-2 | CASSYGTDSGNTIYF | TGTGCCAGCAGCTATGGGACGGACTCTGGAAACACCATATATTTT
TRBJ2-1 | once | TRBD2 | TRBV18 | CASSPMLAGGYNEQFF | TGTGCCAGCTCACCGATGCTAGCGGGTGGCTACAATGAGCAGTTCTTC
TRBJ2-5 | - | - | TRBV27 | CASSSRGAAETQYF | TGTGCCAGCAGCTCCCGTGGGGCCGCGGAGACCCAGTACTTC
TRBJ2-3 | - | TRBD2 | TRBV5-4 | CASSLTSAGTDTQYF | TGTGCCAGCAGCTTGACTAGCGCGGGCACAGATACGCAGTATTTT
TRBJ2-2 | - | - | TRBV7-2 | CASSLVTLQTGELFF | TGTGCCAGCAGCTTAGTCACCCTCCAAACCGGGGAGCTGTTTTTT